Presented here are 30 T cell receptor beta chains from one specimen sequenced in a study of T-cell memory formation after mild COVID-19 (dated by TCRdb to about 2021). Library generation was performed with 5' RACE. The instrument was an Illumina NovaSeq 6000. TCRdb cleaned the public reads at Q25 with fastp, built clones with MiXCR and kept in-frame beta chains. Each record represents a unique CDR3 protein, reported with the most common genes and DNA among its rows. Present in this sample are approximately 240,000 distinct CDR3 sequences, 16% of which were seen just once. The ten largest clones take up about 3.5% of the sample. Material for sequencing was PBMCs or a T cell subset sorted from them (not recorded which). These receptors all come from a man aged 18-30 years who had mild COVID-19 (a few samples of this study predate the infection). The sample titles of this study are shuffled in the database, so cell type and time point are left out; the donor was told from shared clones.

J is TRBJ1-1 and V is TRBV7-2; TRBD1 might be the D (5 bases). With 1 base removed from V and 4 bases from J, the gap between germline ends came to 13 bases. The CDR3 covers 15 residues. Germline V gives CDR1 SGHTA, CDR2 FQGNSA. The CDR3 DNA reads TGTGCCAGCAGCTTAGTGTACGGGGGAACCACTGAAGCTTTCTTT. It translates to CASSLVYGGTTEAFF.

This clonotype was seen only a few times. CDR3 amino acids: CSPRQQNTEAFF. For the CDR3, the DNA is TGCAGCCCGAGACAGCAGAACACTGAAGCTTTCTTT. The chain uses TRBV29-1 and TRBJ1-1; D might be TRBD1 (5 bases). This CDR3 comprises 12 residues. Germline V gene sequence: CDR1 SQVTM, CDR2 ANQGSEA. The ends were cut back, 8 bases at V and 1 base at J, with 11 bases in the middle.

This clonotype occurred a few times. This chain uses TRBV20-1 with TRBJ2-5; 12 nucleotides agree with TRBD2. CDR3 length: 15 residues. V gave up 3 bases and J gave up 2 bases; unmatched junction bases: 4. Germline assignment: CDR1 DFQATT and CDR2 SNEGSKA (reference sequence). CDR3: CSASRLAGVQETQYF. As DNA, the CDR3 is TGCAGTGCTAGCCGACTAGCGGGGGTGCAAGAGACCCAGTACTTC.

Only a few counts were recorded for this clonotype. This chain uses TRBV5-5 with TRBJ1-5; D not certain. This CDR3 contains 15 residues. Germline assignment: CDR1 SGHKS and CDR2 YYEKEE (reference sequence). V lost 1 base to trimming and J lost 6 bases, with 14 bases between them. This chain's CDR3 is CASSLSPWASQPQHF. CDR3 nucleotides: TGTGCCAGCAGCTTGTCGCCCTGGGCAAGTCAGCCCCAGCATTTT.

This clonotype was detected only a few times. This chain links TRBV6-6 with TRBJ2-7; TRBD2 matches at 8 bases. Per germline, CDR1 MNHNY and CDR2 SVGAGI (reference sequence). V dropped 10 bases and J dropped 6; count of bases not matched to a gene: 11. This CDR3 is 13 amino acids long. The CDR3 DNA reads TGTGCCACCACCTCGGGGGGGTCGCGCGAGCAGTACTTC. Encoded protein: CATTSGGSREQYF.

This clonotype was seen a handful of times. V usage is TRBV6-2 or TRBV6-3 and J usage is TRBJ2-1; TRBD2 agrees at 11 bases. The CDR3 spans 15 residues. Per the germline V gene, CDR1 is MNHEY and CDR2 is SVGEGT. V gave up 2 bases and J gave up 11 bases; unmatched junction bases: 8. The CDR3 nucleotides read TGTGCCAGCAGTTACGGGCTTAGCGGGGGGGTCCAGCAGTTCTTC. Its translation is CASSYGLSGGVQQFF.

The V gene is TRBV25-1, the J gene TRBJ1-3; D gene ambiguous. From germline, CDR1 is MGHDK and CDR2 SYGVNS. This CDR3 contains 14 residues. V shed 5 bases and J shed 2 bases, with 10 bases lying between them. The DNA of the CDR3 is TGTGCCAGCAGTAACGCCTATACTGGAAACACCATATATTTT. This encodes CASSNAYTGNTIYF.

V usage is TRBV11-2 and J usage is TRBJ2-5, with TRBD2 matching over 8 bases. With V trimmed by 7 bases and J by 5 bases, 6 bases remained unmatched. Germline CDR1 SGHAT, CDR2 FQNNGV. The CDR3 extends over 13 amino acids. The CDR3 here is CASTGGARETQYF. CDR3 nucleotides: TGTGCCAGCACCGGGGGGGCCAGGGAGACCCAGTACTTC. Full variable domain (remainder filled in from reference TRBV11-2 and TRBJ2-5): EAGVAQSPRYKIIEKRQSVAFWCNPISGHATLYWYQQILGQGPKLLIQFQNNGVVDDSQLPKDRFSAERLKGVDSTLKIQPAKLEDSAVYLCASTGGARETQYFGPGTRLLVL.

The sample holds a few counts of this clonotype. V is TRBV21-1 and J is TRBJ2-7; the table calls TRBD1, which could not be checked here. TRBV21-1 is a pseudogene. The CDR3 runs 16 residues. CDR3 nucleotide sequence: TGTGCCAGCAGCCAAAACCGGGACAGGGATTTGGACGAGCAGTACGTC. Its protein is CASSQNRDRDLDEQYV.

The rearrangement links TRBV5-1 to TRBJ1-5; possibly TRBD1 for D (5 bases). The germline CDR1 and CDR2 sequences are SGHRS and YFSETQ. V dropped 5 bases and J dropped 5 bases, with 11 bases sitting between them. CDR3 length: 13 amino acids. The CDR3 nucleotides read TGCGCCAGCAGGGGGGGGTTCGATCAGCCCCAGCATTTT. Translating it yields CASRGGFDQPQHF. The whole variable domain, remainder taken from reference TRBV5-1 and TRBJ1-5, is KAGVTQTPRYLIKTRGQQVTLSCSPISGHRSVSWYQQTPGQGLQFLFEYFSETQRNKGNFPGRFSGRQFSNSRSEMNVSTLELGDSALYLCASRGGFDQPQHFGDGTRLSIL.

This clonotype was counted at least ten times. The chain's CDR3 is CASSTTGGGGYTF. The CDR3 coding sequence is TGTGCCAGCAGCACAACAGGGGGCGGAGGCTACACCTTC. The V call is TRBV5-5, the J call TRBJ1-2; 9 bases map to TRBD1. After removal of 4 bases from V and 8 bases from J, the junction contained 6 bases not matched to a gene. The CDR3 runs to 13 residues. The germline V gene has CDR1 SGHKS and CDR2 YYEKEE (reference sequence).

The chain recombines TRBV28 with TRBJ2-7, with TRBD2 identical over 9 bases. This CDR3 has 14 residues. J gave up 4 bases and V 8 bases, and 9 bases lay outside the gene matches. Germline V gene lookup returns CDR1 MDHEN and CDR2 SYDVKM. The CDR3 nucleotides read TGTGCCAGCGTACAGGGGACTAGCCCGTACGAGCAGTACGTC. Its protein is CASVQGTSPYEQYV.

The chain recombines TRBV29-1 with TRBJ2-3; D may be TRBD1 (6 bases). The CDR3 contains 12 residues. Germline CDR1 reads SQVTM; CDR2 reads ANQGSEA. The V end was cut by 8 bases, the J end by 9 bases, with 18 bases between. The CDR3 nucleotides read TGCAGCTCAAGATCTGGGCAGGGGACGCAGTATTTT. It is translated as CSSRSGQGTQYF.

The genes are TRBV20-1 and TRBJ1-1, with 10 bases identical to TRBD1. The length of the CDR3 is 15 residues. Germline lookup yields CDR1 DFQATT and CDR2 SNEGSKA (reference sequence). The trim removed 0 bases at V and 0 bases at J, leaving 1 base unmatched. The CDR3 loop is CSAREGTGVNTEAFF. DNA for the CDR3: TGCAGTGCTAGAGAAGGGACAGGGGTGAACACTGAAGCTTTCTTT.

This clonotype has only a few counts. This sequence joins TRBV5-1 and TRBJ1-1, with D hard to call. Germline lookup yields CDR1 SGHRS and CDR2 YFSETQ. Trimming took 4 bases from V and 1 from J, leaving 8 bases between them. The CDR3 consists of 13 residues. This chain's CDR3 is CASSNGWNTEAFF. CDR3 bases: TGCGCCAGCAGCAATGGATGGAACACTGAAGCTTTCTTT.

V is TRBV12-3 or TRBV12-4 and J is TRBJ1-6; possible D gene TRBD1, 6 bases. The ends were cut back, 5 bases at V and 3 bases at J, with 11 bases in the middle. The CDR3 has 15 amino acids. CDR3 region: CASSKTGDYNSPLHF. DNA for the CDR3: TGTGCCAGCAGTAAGACAGGTGACTATAATTCACCCCTCCACTTT.

CDR3 in DNA: TGCAGCGGATCAGGGCCGAACACTGAAGCTTTCTTT. It codes for CSGSGPNTEAFF. This chain links TRBV29-1 with TRBJ1-1; tentative D call: TRBD1 (5 bases). The CDR3 consists of 12 residues. Germline CDR1 SQVTM, CDR2 ANQGSEA. V was clipped by 7 bases and J by 1 base, with 10 bases between them.

This clonotype was found a few times. The V gene is TRBV4-3, the J gene TRBJ1-2, with 9 bases fitting TRBD1. Losses at the gene ends were 0 bases for V and 4 bases for J; bases not matched to a gene: 3. The CDR3 contains 15 residues. Germline V gene lookup returns CDR1 LGHNA and CDR2 YSLEER. The CDR3: CASSQDWDRVYGYTF. The DNA of the CDR3 is TGCGCCAGCAGCCAAGACTGGGACAGGGTCTATGGCTACACCTTC.

The genes are TRBV5-1 and TRBJ1-5; D remains unclear. The CDR3 has 15 residues. V gave up 0 bases and J gave up 8 bases, with 15 bases separating them. Germline V gene data show CDR1 as SGHRS and CDR2 as YFSETQ. CDR3 DNA sequence: TGCGCCAGCAGCTTGGGGTCAGCGAAGGAGGAGCCCCAGCATTTT. This codes for CASSLGSAKEEPQHF.

This chain joins TRBV12-3 or TRBV12-4 and TRBJ1-1; D gene unclear. V dropped 4 bases and J dropped 11 bases, with 17 bases sitting between them. This CDR3 region has 13 residues. CDR3 bases: TGTGCCAGCAGTTCGACATGGGGTCTCTCGGCTTTCTTT. Its protein is CASSSTWGLSAFF.

V usage is TRBV5-1 and J usage is TRBJ1-5; D is unresolved. The CDR3 loop spans 13 amino acids. CDR1 is SGHRS and CDR2 is YFSETQ in the germline V gene. V was clipped by 0 bases and J by 7 bases, with 8 bases between them. The CDR3 is CASSLDSGQPQHF. The CDR3 DNA reads TGCGCCAGCAGCTTGGACAGTGGGCAGCCCCAGCATTTT.

The chain uses TRBV7-3 and TRBJ2-5, with D maybe TRBD1 (6 bases). The CDR3 runs to 14 residues. CDR1 and CDR2 from the germline V gene are SGHTA and FQGTGA. With 2 bases removed from V and 5 bases from J, the gap between germline ends came to 12 bases. The CDR3 loop reads CASSLGGPEETQYF. As DNA, the CDR3 is TGTGCCAGCAGCTTAGGGGGCCCTGAGGAGACCCAGTACTTC.

The V call is TRBV20-1, the J call TRBJ1-1; 9 bases match TRBD1. The V segment lost 6 bases and the J segment 0 bases; nucleotides outside the gene matches: 5. The CDR3 contains 14 residues. Germline V gene sequence: CDR1 DFQATT, CDR2 SNEGSKA (reference sequence). The CDR3 loop reads CSAFGQGMNTEAFF. CDR3 sequence (DNA): TGCAGTGCCTTCGGACAGGGGATGAACACTGAAGCTTTCTTT.

This clonotype was observed a few times. The chain carries TRBV7-9 and TRBJ1-4; 7 bases map to TRBD1. In germline, CDR1 is SEHNR, CDR2 FQNEAQ (reference sequence). This CDR3 region has 14 residues. V lost 5 bases, J lost 5 bases, and 5 bases stayed unmatched. DNA of the CDR3: TGTGCCAGCAGCCCCGGGACAGTCAATGAAAAACTGTTTTTT. This encodes CASSPGTVNEKLFF.

This clonotype was seen only a few times. The J gene is TRBJ2-7, the V gene TRBV30, with D hard to call. Germline values: CDR1 GTSNPN, CDR2 SVGIG (reference sequence). CDR3 length equals 13 residues. The V end was cut by 2 bases, the J end by 2 bases, with 10 bases between. CDR3: CAWSTGSTYEQYF. The CDR3 DNA follows: TGTGCCTGGAGTACGGGTTCTACCTACGAGCAGTACTTC. The variable domain in full, with the rest retrieved from reference TRBV30 and TRBJ2-7, is SQTIHQWPATLVQPVGSPLSLECTVEGTSNPNLYWYRQAAGRGLQLLFYSVGIGQISSEVPQNLSASRPQDRQFILSSKKLLLSDSGFYLCAWSTGSTYEQYFGPGTRLTVT.

Note on this clonotype: An end of the junction differs from the germline gene, which may be a read error. The CDR3 region has the DNA TGTGCCAGCTCACCGTCTAGCGGGGGGGCCTACAATAAGCAGTTCTTC. It yields the protein CASSPSSGGAYNKQFF. V is TRBV18 and J is TRBJ2-1; 12 nucleotides agree with TRBD2. CDR1 is KGHSH and CDR2 is LQKENI in the germline V gene. There are 16 residues in the CDR3.

This clonotype was seen many times. The CDR3 DNA reads TGCAGCGTTGATTGGGCAGTCCTAAGCAATGAGCAGTTCTTC. Translation: CSVDWAVLSNEQFF. This chain connects TRBV29-1 to TRBJ2-1; D is uncertain. Trimming removed 3 bases from V and 6 bases from J, with 15 bases in between. The germline V gene has CDR1 SQVTM and CDR2 ANQGSEA. CDR3 size: 14 residues.

This sequence joins TRBV5-1 and TRBJ2-3; TRBD1 is a possible D gene (6 bases). CDR1 and CDR2 from the germline V gene are SGHRS and YFSETQ. Trimming removed 4 bases at V and 0 bases at J, with 15 bases between. The CDR3 consists of 16 residues. The CDR3 loop is CASSPGQSLSTDTQYF. The CDR3 coding sequence is TGCGCCAGCAGCCCCGGACAGTCGCTTAGCACAGATACGCAGTATTTT. Drawing the rest from reference TRBV5-1 and TRBJ2-3, the complete variable domain is KAGVTQTPRYLIKTRGQQVTLSCSPISGHRSVSWYQQTPGQGLQFLFEYFSETQRNKGNFPGRFSGRQFSNSRSEMNVSTLELGDSALYLCASSPGQSLSTDTQYFGPGTRLTVL.

This clonotype was seen only once. The chain uses TRBV6-5 and TRBJ2-2, with TRBD1 matching 9 bases. The J segment lost 5 bases and the V segment lost 10 bases, leaving 5 bases of the junction unmatched. CDR3 size: 13 residues. Germline CDR1 MNHEY, CDR2 SVGAGI. The CDR3 loop reads CAIGTGLTGELFF. The CDR3, as DNA: TGTGCCATAGGGACAGGGTTGACCGGGGAGCTGTTTTTT.

This chain links TRBV11-3 with TRBJ2-5; 7 positions match TRBD1. Germline CDR1 reads SGHNT; CDR2 reads YENEEA. The CDR3 is made up of 15 amino acids. V shed 3 bases, J shed 2 bases, and the junction held 6 bases outside the gene matches. The CDR3 nucleotides are TGTGCCAGCAGCTTGGTCACAGGGGAACAAGAGACCCAGTACTTC. Translation: CASSLVTGEQETQYF.